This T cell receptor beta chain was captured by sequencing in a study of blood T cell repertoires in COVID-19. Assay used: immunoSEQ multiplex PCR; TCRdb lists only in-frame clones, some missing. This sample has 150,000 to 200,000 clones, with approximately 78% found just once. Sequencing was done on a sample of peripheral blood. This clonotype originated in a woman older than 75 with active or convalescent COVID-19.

For the CDR3, the DNA is TGTGCCAGCAGATCTCTCTCAGACGAGCAGTACTTC. It is translated as CASRSLSDEQYF. The chain joins TRBV2 to TRBJ2-7; D is undetermined. CDR3 length equals 12 residues. V gave up 6 bases and J gave up 5 bases, with 11 bases separating them. Germline CDR1 and CDR2: SNHLY and FYNNEI.